Below, one T cell receptor beta chain is given with its context. Here immunoSEQ multiplex PCR was the method, and the copy in TCRdb shows in-frame clones only, minus some. The sample yields about 260,000 clones, about 90% seen once. These data belong to a study of blood T cell repertoires in COVID-19. Study summary: T cells, B-cell-depleted T cells, or PBMCs supplied cDNA or gDNA.

Each participant's cohort was designated according to participant-reported clinical history. J lost 4 bases, V lost 3 bases, and 11 bases had no gene match. This CDR3 is built from 16 residues. Germline V lookup: CDR1 SGDLS, CDR2 YYNGEE. Material for sequencing was PBMCs or T cells enriched from blood (not recorded which). This sequence originates from a man in his fifties or sixties who had been exposed to COVID-19. The rearrangement joins TRBV9 to TRBJ1-2; 8 bases fit TRBD1. The CDR3 reads CASSGGQAARVYGYTF. As DNA, the CDR3 is TGTGCCAGCAGCGGGGGACAGGCAGCAAGGGTCTATGGCTACACCTTC.